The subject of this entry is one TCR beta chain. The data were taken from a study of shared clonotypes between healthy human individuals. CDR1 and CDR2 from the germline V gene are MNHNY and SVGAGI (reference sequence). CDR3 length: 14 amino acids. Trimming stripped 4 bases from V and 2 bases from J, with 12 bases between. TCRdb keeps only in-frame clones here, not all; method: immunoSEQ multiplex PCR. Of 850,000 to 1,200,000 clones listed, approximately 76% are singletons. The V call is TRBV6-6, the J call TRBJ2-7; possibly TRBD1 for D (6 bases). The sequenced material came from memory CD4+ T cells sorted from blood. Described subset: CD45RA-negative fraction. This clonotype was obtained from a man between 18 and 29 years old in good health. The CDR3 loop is CASSSARGTYEQYF. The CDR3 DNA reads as TGTGCCAGCAGTTCCGCTAGGGGGACCTACGAGCAGTACTTC.